This T cell receptor (beta chain) originates from a study of tumor-infiltrating lymphocytes in localized non-small cell lung cancer. Study summary: From each patient, both tumor and uninvolved lung, non-adjacent to tumor, were sampled.

Assay: immunoSEQ multiplex PCR; the TCRdb copy retains only in-frame clones and omits some. This table has some 7,100 clones, approximately 67% appearing once. CDR1 is SGHRS, CDR2 YFSETQ, per germline. V shed 1 base and J 1 base; nucleotides not matched to a gene: 3. There are 15 residues in the CDR3. The sequence derives from a human donor with non-small cell lung cancer. Sequencing used uninvolved lung tissue not adjacent to the tumor. This rearrangement joins TRBV5-1 to TRBJ1-1; 8 bases map to TRBD1. The CDR3 region has the DNA TGCGCCAGCAGCTTGTCCGGGACAGGGAACACTGAAGCTTTCTTT. Protein product: CASSLSGTGNTEAFF.